Presented here are 23 T cell receptor beta chains from one specimen sequenced in a study of T cell responses to AZD1222 COVID-19 vaccine. Some clones are missing from TCRdb's copy, which holds only in-frame ones; the method was immunoSEQ multiplex PCR. The table lists some 200,000 clones, approximately 93% of them singletons. The material was peripheral blood, obtained 28 days after the second AZD1222 dose. The receptors were gathered from an adult who received the AZD1222 COVID-19 vaccine.

This clone was seen a single time. The chain employs TRBV27 and TRBJ2-7, with a possible D match to TRBD1 (6 bases). This CDR3 spans 16 amino acids. Germline V CDR1 and CDR2: MNHEY, SMNVEV (reference sequence). Trimming removed 5 bases from V and 0 bases from J, with 17 bases in between. CDR3 in DNA: TGTGCCAGCAGTCCGAGTGGGACACCCCACTCCTACGAGCAGTACTTC. Its translation is CASSPSGTPHSYEQYF.

The rearrangement links TRBV7-6 to TRBJ2-1, with TRBD2 identical over 11 bases. CDR1 and CDR2 from the germline V gene are SGHVS and FNYEAQ. CDR3 length: 15 residues. J was trimmed by 9 bases and V by 5 bases; bases with no gene match: 9. The CDR3 DNA is TGTGCCAGCAGCGTTAGCGGGGGGGCCTCGATTGAGCAGTTCTTC. Translating gives CASSVSGGASIEQFF.

About this clone itself: The same CDR3 is also encoded by other DNA sequences in this sample. This chain connects TRBV18 to TRBJ1-1; D gene unclear. Germline V lookup: CDR1 KGHSH, CDR2 LQKENI. CDR3 size: 13 residues. Deletions cut 2 bases from V and 0 bases from J, with 4 bases between. CDR3 nucleotides: TGTGCCAGCTCACCAAGTGTGAACACTGAAGCTTTCTTT. Translating it yields CASSPSVNTEAFF. Together with reference TRBV18 and TRBJ1-1, the CDR3 gives the full variable domain: NAGVMQNPRHLVRRRGQEARLRCSPMKGHSHVYWYRQLPEEGLKFMVYLQKENIIDESGMPKERFSAEFPKEGPSILRIQQVVRGDSAAYFCASSPSVNTEAFFGQGTRLTVV.

The rearrangement links TRBV15 to TRBJ2-2; perhaps TRBD1 as D (6 bases). From germline, CDR1 is LNHNV and CDR2 YYDKDF (reference sequence). V gave up 0 bases and J gave up 1 base, with 18 bases separating them. This CDR3 comprises 19 residues. CDR3 amino acids: CATSRDPYRQDLNTGELFF. In nucleotides, the CDR3 is TGTGCCACCAGCAGAGACCCTTACAGACAGGATCTGAACACCGGGGAGCTGTTTTTT.

In DNA, the CDR3 is TGTGCCAGCAGCCCCATCTTTAACTCTGGAAACACCATATATTTT. Translating gives CASSPIFNSGNTIYF. The chain combines TRBV7-8 with TRBJ1-3; D ambiguous. Between the trimmed V and J ends, which lost 5 bases and 0 bases, there was a span of 11 bases. The CDR3 sequence is 15 residues long. The germline V gene has CDR1 SGHVS and CDR2 FQNEAQ.

This chain links TRBV6-5 with TRBJ1-1; D gene uncertain. Germline V lookup: CDR1 MNHEY, CDR2 SVGAGI. CDR3 size: 15 residues. Trimming cost V 0 bases and J 7 bases, with 15 bases left between them. The CDR3 DNA sequence: TGTGCCAGCAGTTACTCACCAAACGTTTGGGGTGAAGCTTTCTTT. This codes for CASSYSPNVWGEAFF.

The V and J genes are TRBV19 and TRBJ2-5; either TRBD1 or TRBD2 may fit D (6 bases each). V dropped 6 bases and J dropped 2 bases, with 10 bases sitting between them. CDR3 length equals 13 residues. CDR1 is LNHDA, CDR2 SQIVND, per germline (reference sequence). CDR3 DNA: TGTGCCAGTAGCCGGGGGCGGCAAGAGACCCAGTACTTC. Translated: CASSRGRQETQYF.

About this clone: The junction departs from germline at one end; a sequencing error may be responsible. The chain uses TRBV2 and TRBJ1-5, with 7 bases matching TRBD1. The length of the CDR3 is 15 residues. Germline lookup yields CDR1 SNHLY and CDR2 FYNNEI. CDR3 residues: CASTRDRHSNQPQHF. The CDR3 nucleotides read TGTGCCAGCACACGGGACAGACATAGCAATCAGCCCCAACATTTT.

This rearrangement joins TRBV7-2 to TRBJ1-5; weak D call: TRBD1 (5 bases). The CDR3 is 15 residues long. V lost 7 bases to trimming and J lost 4 bases, with 17 bases between them. The germline gives CDR1 SGHTA, CDR2 FQGNSA. The CDR3 loop reads CASTFDKGRNQPQHF. For the CDR3, the DNA is TGTGCCAGCACCTTCGACAAGGGGCGGAATCAGCCCCAGCATTTT.

This chain joins TRBV5-1 and TRBJ2-7, with 8 bases aligning to TRBD2. After removal of 0 bases from V and 10 bases from J, the junction contained 6 bases not matched to a gene. Germline loops: CDR1 SGHRS, CDR2 YFSETQ. CDR3 length: 13 amino acids. CDR3 nucleotides: TGCGCCAGCAGCTTGGGAGGGACTAGGGGACAGTACTTC. It encodes CASSLGGTRGQYF.

V gene TRBV2 combines with J gene TRBJ2-1; 13 nucleotides agree with TRBD2. Unmatched junction bases numbered 5, after V lost 5 bases and J lost 7 bases. In germline, CDR1 is SNHLY, CDR2 FYNNEI. The CDR3 consists of 15 residues. In DNA, the CDR3 is TGTGCCAGCAGTCGGGGACTAGCGGGACGTAATGAGCAGTTCTTC. Translation: CASSRGLAGRNEQFF. The full variable domain, its missing parts supplied by reference TRBV2 and TRBJ2-1, is EPEVTQTPSHQVTQMGQEVILRCVPISNHLYFYWYRQILGQKVEFLVSFYNNEISEKSEIFDDQFSVERPDGSNFTLKIRSTKLEDSAMYFCASSRGLAGRNEQFFGPGTRLTVL.

CDR3 bases: TGTGCCAGCTCATCCGTTGAAAAACTGTTTTTT. It codes for CASSSVEKLFF. V usage is TRBV18 and J usage is TRBJ1-4; D not resolved. The CDR3 loop spans 11 amino acids. Trimming removed 5 bases from V and 7 bases from J, with 5 bases in between. Germline CDR1 KGHSH, CDR2 LQKENI.

The chain joins TRBV19 to TRBJ1-6; 9 nucleotides agree with TRBD1. The CDR3 contains 14 residues. The V segment lost 6 bases and the J segment 10 bases; nucleotides outside the gene matches: 7. CDR1 is LNHDA, CDR2 SQIVND, per germline (reference sequence). CDR3 DNA: TGTGCCAGTAGCATACAGGGGGCTCAGTCACCCCTCCACTTT. It yields the protein CASSIQGAQSPLHF. Full variable domain (outside the CDR3, taken from reference TRBV19 and TRBJ1-6): DGGITQSPKYLFRKEGQNVTLSCEQNLNHDAMYWYRQDPGQGLRLIYYSQIVNDFQKGDIAEGYSVSREKKESFPLTVTSAQKNPTAFYLCASSIQGAQSPLHFGNGTRLTVT.

The chain joins TRBV12-5 to TRBJ2-5; D unresolved. The ends were cut back, 5 bases at V and 7 bases at J, with 17 bases in the middle. The CDR3 is 14 residues long. Germline CDR1 reads LGHNT; CDR2 reads FRNRAP. The CDR3 DNA sequence: TGTGCTAGTGGTATTAACACCGTCTCGGGGACCCAGTACTTC. This translates into CASGINTVSGTQYF.

This clone was found a few times. The V and J genes are TRBV19 and TRBJ2-3; D uncertain. The length of the CDR3 is 16 residues. The germline V gene has CDR1 LNHDA and CDR2 SQIVND (reference sequence). V dropped 5 bases and J dropped 1 base, with 16 bases sitting between them. DNA of the CDR3: TGTGCCAGTAGTCCGTTCGGACCTTTTGGCACAGATACGCAGTATTTT. As protein: CASSPFGPFGTDTQYF.

This clone was recorded a few times. This chain joins TRBV2 and TRBJ2-7; D possibly matches TRBD1 or TRBD2 (5 bases each). Trimming shortened V by 6 bases and J by 5 bases, and 14 bases separated the two germline ends. Per the germline V gene, CDR1 is SNHLY and CDR2 is FYNNEI. The CDR3 sequence is 13 residues long. CDR3 region: CASSAGTENEQYF. CDR3 DNA sequence: TGTGCCAGCAGCGCTGGGACCGAGAACGAGCAGTACTTC.

Concerning this clone: One junction end does not reproduce the germline sequence, and a read error may be involved. The rearrangement joins TRBV6-6 to TRBJ1-6; a possible D gene is TRBD1 (6 bases). This CDR3 is built from 13 residues. Germline V lookup: CDR1 MNHNY, CDR2 SVGAGI (reference sequence). Here the CDR3 reads CASSYSSRDKVFF. The DNA of the CDR3 is TGTGCCAGCAGTTATTCCTCGAGGGACAAGGTCTTCTTT.

The gene calls are TRBV5-1 and TRBJ2-3, with 7 bases aligning to TRBD1. V was pared by 4 bases and J by 6 bases, with 8 bases of the junction left unmatched. The germline V gene encodes CDR1 SGHRS and CDR2 YFSETQ. This CDR3 comprises 14 residues. The CDR3 sequence is CASSLGQAGDTQYF. DNA for the CDR3: TGCGCCAGCAGCCTCGGACAGGCAGGCGATACGCAGTATTTT.

The chain carries TRBV11-2 and TRBJ2-7; the D is unclear. V gave up 4 bases and J gave up 2 bases, with 15 bases separating them. Germline V gene sequence: CDR1 SGHAT, CDR2 FQNNGV. CDR3 length equals 15 residues. The CDR3 protein is CASSSLTVVTYEQYF. CDR3 DNA: TGTGCCAGCAGCTCCCTGACGGTTGTCACCTACGAGCAGTACTTC.

This chain uses TRBV7-3 with TRBJ2-1, with D unclear. V was shortened by 1 base and J by 7 bases, with 8 bases between the two germline ends. Germline assignment: CDR1 SGHTA and CDR2 FQGTGA. This CDR3 is built from 13 residues. The CDR3 protein is CASSLSPLNEQFF. The DNA of the CDR3 is TGTGCCAGCAGCTTAAGCCCCCTTAATGAGCAGTTCTTC.

This sequence joins TRBV20-1 and TRBJ2-5, with TRBD2 as a possible D gene (5 bases). Trimming removed 3 bases at V and 0 bases at J, with 14 bases between. This CDR3 spans 15 amino acids. Germline lookup yields CDR1 DFQATT and CDR2 SNEGSKA (reference sequence). The CDR3, as DNA: TGCAGTGCTAGTGGGGTTCCGGGATACCAAGAGACCCAGTACTTC. It yields the protein CSASGVPGYQETQYF.

This chain uses TRBV5-4 with TRBJ2-7; maybe TRBD1 (5 bases). This CDR3 has 14 amino acids. Germline-derived CDR1 and CDR2 are SGHNT and YYREEE (reference sequence). Trimming shortened V by 2 bases and J by 1 base, and 10 bases separated the two germline ends. The CDR3 protein is CASSLATVSYEQYF. CDR3 sequence (DNA): TGTGCCAGCAGCTTAGCGACAGTTTCCTACGAGCAGTACTTC. The full variable domain, with the rest looked up from reference TRBV5-4 and TRBJ2-7, is ETGVTQSPTHLIKTRGQQVTLRCSSQSGHNTVSWYQQALGQGPQFIFQYYREEENGRGNFPPRFSGLQFPNYSSELNVNALELDDSALYLCASSLATVSYEQYFGPGTRLTVT.

In the case of this clone: This sample includes further DNA sequences coding for the same CDR3. The rearrangement joins TRBV7-2 to TRBJ1-5; D is ambiguous. The CDR3 is 14 amino acids. The germline CDR1 and CDR2 sequences are SGHTA and FQGNSA. V was pared by 1 base and J by 0 bases, with 4 bases between. The chain's CDR3 is CASSLGYSNQPQHF. The CDR3 coding sequence is TGTGCCAGCAGCTTAGGATATAGCAATCAGCCCCAGCATTTT.